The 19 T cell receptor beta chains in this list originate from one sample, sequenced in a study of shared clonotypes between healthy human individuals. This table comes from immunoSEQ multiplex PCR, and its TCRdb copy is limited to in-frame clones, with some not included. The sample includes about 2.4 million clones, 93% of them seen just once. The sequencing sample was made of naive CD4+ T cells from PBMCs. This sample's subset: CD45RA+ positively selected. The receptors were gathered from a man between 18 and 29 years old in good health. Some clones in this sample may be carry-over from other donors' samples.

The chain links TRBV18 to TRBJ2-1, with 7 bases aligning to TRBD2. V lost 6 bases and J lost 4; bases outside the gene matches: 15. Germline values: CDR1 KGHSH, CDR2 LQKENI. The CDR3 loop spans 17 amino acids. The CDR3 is CASSRSPPSGPYNEQFF. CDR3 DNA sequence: TGTGCCAGCTCCCGAAGTCCCCCTAGCGGACCATACAATGAGCAGTTCTTC.

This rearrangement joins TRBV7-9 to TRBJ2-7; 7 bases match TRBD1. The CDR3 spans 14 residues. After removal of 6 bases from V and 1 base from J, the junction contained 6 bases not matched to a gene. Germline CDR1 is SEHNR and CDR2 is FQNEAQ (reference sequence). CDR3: CASREQGTSYEQYF. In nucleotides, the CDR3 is TGTGCCAGCAGGGAACAGGGGACGTCCTACGAGCAGTACTTC.

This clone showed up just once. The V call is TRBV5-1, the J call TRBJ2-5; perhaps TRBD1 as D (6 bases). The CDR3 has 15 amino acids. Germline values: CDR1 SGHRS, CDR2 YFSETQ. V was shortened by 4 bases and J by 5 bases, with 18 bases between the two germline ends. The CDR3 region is CASSGAGTTGETQYF. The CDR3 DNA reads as TGCGCCAGCAGCGGGGCCGGGACCACAGGGGAGACCCAGTACTTC. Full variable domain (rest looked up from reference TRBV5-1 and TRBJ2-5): KAGVTQTPRYLIKTRGQQVTLSCSPISGHRSVSWYQQTPGQGLQFLFEYFSETQRNKGNFPGRFSGRQFSNSRSEMNVSTLELGDSALYLCASSGAGTTGETQYFGPGTRLLVL.

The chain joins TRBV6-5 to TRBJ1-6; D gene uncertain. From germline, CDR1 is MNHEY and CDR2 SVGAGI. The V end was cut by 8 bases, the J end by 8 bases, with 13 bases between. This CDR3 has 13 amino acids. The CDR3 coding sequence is TGTGCCAGCGGATTGTTTATTGATTCACCCCTCCACTTT. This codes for CASGLFIDSPLHF.

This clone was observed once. In DNA form, the CDR3 reads TGTGCCAGCAGTGGTCGCCTAGCGGAGAGCACAGATACGCAGTATTTT. As protein: CASSGRLAESTDTQYF. The chain links TRBV6-1 to TRBJ2-3; 7 nucleotides agree with TRBD2. Trimming took 4 bases from V and 0 from J; bases not matched to a gene: 7. The CDR3 sequence is 16 residues long. Germline CDR1 is MNHNS and CDR2 is SASEGT.

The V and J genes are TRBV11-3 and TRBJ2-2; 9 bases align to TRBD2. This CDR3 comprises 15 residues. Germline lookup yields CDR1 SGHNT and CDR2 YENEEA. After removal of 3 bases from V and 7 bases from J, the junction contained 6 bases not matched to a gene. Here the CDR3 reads CASSFSGRGHGELFF. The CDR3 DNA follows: TGTGCCAGCAGCTTTAGCGGGAGAGGGCACGGGGAGCTGTTTTTT.

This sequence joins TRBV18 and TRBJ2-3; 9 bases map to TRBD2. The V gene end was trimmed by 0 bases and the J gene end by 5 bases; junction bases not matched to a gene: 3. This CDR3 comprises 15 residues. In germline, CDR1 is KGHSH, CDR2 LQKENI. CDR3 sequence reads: CASSPPGLAQDTQYF. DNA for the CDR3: TGTGCCAGCTCACCACCGGGACTAGCACAAGATACGCAGTATTTT.

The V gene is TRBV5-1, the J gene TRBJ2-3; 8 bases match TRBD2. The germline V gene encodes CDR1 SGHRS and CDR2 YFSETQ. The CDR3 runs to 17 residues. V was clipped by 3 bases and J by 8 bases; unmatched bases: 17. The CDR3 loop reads CASSSGGGTRDFGTQYF. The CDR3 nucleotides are TGCGCCAGCAGCTCCGGGGGTGGGACTAGAGATTTCGGTACGCAGTATTTT.

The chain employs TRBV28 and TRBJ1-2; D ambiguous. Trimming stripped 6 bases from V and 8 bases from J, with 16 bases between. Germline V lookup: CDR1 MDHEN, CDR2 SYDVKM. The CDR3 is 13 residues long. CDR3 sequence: CASSYGAAWGYTF. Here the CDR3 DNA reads TGTGCCAGCAGCTACGGAGCAGCGTGGGGCTACACCTTC.

The CDR3 spells CASSAQGASGYTF. Written as DNA, the CDR3 is TGTGCCAGCAGCGCACAGGGGGCGTCTGGCTACACCTTC. The chain combines TRBV7-2 with TRBJ1-2; 9 nucleotides line up with TRBD1. V was pared by 5 bases and J by 7 bases, with 5 bases of the junction left unmatched. The CDR3 spans 13 residues. Germline CDR1 SGHTA, CDR2 FQGNSA.

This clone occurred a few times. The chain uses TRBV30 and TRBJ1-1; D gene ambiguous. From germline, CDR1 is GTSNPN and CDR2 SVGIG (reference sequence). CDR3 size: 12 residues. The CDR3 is CAWAPSNTEAFF. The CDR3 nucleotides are TGTGCGTGGGCCCCCTCGAACACTGAAGCTTTCTTT. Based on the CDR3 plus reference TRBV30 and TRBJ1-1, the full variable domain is SQTIHQWPATLVQPVGSPLSLECTVEGTSNPNLYWYRQAAGRGLQLLFYSVGIGQISSEVPQNLSASRPQDRQFILSSKKLLLSDSGFYLCAWAPSNTEAFFGQGTRLTVV.

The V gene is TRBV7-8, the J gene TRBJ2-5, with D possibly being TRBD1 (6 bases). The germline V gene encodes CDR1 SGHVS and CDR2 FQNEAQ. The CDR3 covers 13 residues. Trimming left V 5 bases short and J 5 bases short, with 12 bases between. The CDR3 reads CASSLSGGETQYF. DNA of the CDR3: TGTGCCAGCAGCCTGAGTGGGGGCGAGACCCAGTACTTC.

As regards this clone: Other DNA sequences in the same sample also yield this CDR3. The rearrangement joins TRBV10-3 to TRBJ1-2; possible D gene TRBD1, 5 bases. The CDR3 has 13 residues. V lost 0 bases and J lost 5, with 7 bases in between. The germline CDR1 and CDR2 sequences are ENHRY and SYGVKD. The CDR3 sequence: CAISESAGYGYTF. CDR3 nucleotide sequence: TGTGCCATCAGTGAGTCTGCAGGGTATGGCTACACCTTC.

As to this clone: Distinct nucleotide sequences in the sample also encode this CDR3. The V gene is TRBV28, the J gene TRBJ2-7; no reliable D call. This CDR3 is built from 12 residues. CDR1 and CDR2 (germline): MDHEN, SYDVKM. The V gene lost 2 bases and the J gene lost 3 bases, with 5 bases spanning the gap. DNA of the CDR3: TGTGCCAGCAGTTTAGTCGGCTACGAGCAGTACTTC. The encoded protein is CASSLVGYEQYF.

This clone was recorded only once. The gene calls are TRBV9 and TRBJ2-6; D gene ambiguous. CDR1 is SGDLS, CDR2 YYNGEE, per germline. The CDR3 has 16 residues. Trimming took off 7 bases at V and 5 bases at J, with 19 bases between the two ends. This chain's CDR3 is CASVDLKQSRANVLTF. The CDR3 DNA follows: TGTGCCAGCGTGGATCTGAAACAAAGTCGGGCCAACGTCCTGACTTTC.

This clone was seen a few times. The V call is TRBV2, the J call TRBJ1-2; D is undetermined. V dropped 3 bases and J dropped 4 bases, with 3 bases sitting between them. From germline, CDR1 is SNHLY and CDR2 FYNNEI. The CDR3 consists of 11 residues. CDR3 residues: CASSDGYGYTF. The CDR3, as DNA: TGTGCCAGCAGTGATGGCTATGGCTACACCTTC.

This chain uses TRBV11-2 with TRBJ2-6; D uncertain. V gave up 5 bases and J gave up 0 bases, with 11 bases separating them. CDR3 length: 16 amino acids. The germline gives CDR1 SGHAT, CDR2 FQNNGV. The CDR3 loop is CASSPPLRSGANVLTF. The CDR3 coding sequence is TGTGCCAGCAGCCCACCTCTCCGCTCTGGGGCCAACGTCCTGACTTTC.

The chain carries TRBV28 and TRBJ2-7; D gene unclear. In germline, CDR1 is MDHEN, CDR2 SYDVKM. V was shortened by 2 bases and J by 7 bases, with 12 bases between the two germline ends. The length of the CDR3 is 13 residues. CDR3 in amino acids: CASSLLTPGEQYF. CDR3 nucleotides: TGTGCCAGCAGTTTACTCACGCCCGGGGAGCAGTACTTC.

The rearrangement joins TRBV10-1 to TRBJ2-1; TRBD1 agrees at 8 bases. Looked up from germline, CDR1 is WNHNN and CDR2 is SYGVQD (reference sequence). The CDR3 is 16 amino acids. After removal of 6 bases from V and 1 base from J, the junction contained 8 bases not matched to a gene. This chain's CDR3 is CASSGGTGLSYNEQFF. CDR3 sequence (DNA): TGCGCCAGCAGCGGTGGGACAGGTCTTTCCTACAATGAGCAGTTCTTC.